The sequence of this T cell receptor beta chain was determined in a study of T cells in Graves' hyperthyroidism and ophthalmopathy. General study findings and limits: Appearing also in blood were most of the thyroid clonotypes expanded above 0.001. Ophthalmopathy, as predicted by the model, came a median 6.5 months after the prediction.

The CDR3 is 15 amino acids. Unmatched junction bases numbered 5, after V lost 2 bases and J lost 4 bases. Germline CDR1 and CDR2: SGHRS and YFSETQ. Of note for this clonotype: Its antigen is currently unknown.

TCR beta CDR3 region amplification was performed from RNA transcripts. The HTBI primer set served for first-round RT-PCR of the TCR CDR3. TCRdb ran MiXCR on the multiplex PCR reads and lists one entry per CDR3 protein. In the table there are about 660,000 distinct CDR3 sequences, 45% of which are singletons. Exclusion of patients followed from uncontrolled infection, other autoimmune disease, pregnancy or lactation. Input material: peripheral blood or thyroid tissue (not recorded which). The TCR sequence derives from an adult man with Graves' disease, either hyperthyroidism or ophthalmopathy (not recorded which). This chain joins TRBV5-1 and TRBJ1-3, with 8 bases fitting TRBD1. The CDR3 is CASSLSGGAGNTIYF. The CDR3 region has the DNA TGCGCCAGCAGCTTATCAGGGGGCGCAGGAAACACCATATATTTT.